The 30 T cell receptor beta chains below were found in one sample sequenced in a study of blood T cells in healthy people across ages. Using a J-beta primer mix together with a sample-barcoded 5' primer, a second PCR was run for about 7 to 12 cycles. TCRdb ran MiXCR on the 5' RACE reads and lists one entry per CDR3 protein. The sample includes 550,000 to 650,000 distinct CDR3 sequences, around 27% of them seen just once. These data also featured in a second study, about T cells of mothers and their children.

Sequencing was carried out using blood. All receptors come from a boy younger than 10 in good health.

V is TRBV5-6 and J is TRBJ1-1; TRBD1 might be the D (6 bases). The CDR3 contains 12 residues. V lost 0 bases and J 11 bases, leaving 11 bases between the germline ends. Germline V gene lookup returns CDR1 SGHDT and CDR2 YYEEEE. The CDR3 sequence: CASSLDRDVAFF. The DNA for the CDR3 is TGTGCCAGCAGCTTGGACAGGGACGTGGCTTTCTTT.

This clonotype appeared a few times. The chain carries TRBV5-1 and TRBJ2-2, with 9 bases identical to TRBD1. CDR1 and CDR2 (germline): SGHRS, YFSETQ. This CDR3 contains 16 residues. Unmatched junction bases numbered 5, after V lost 4 bases and J lost 1 base. The CDR3 here is CASSQWTGENTGELFF. As DNA, the CDR3 is TGCGCCAGCAGCCAATGGACAGGGGAGAACACCGGGGAGCTGTTTTTT.

This clonotype is a singleton in its sample. The rearrangement links TRBV19 to TRBJ1-5; no clear D. V was trimmed by 8 bases and J by 3 bases, leaving 11 bases between them. The CDR3 is 13 amino acids. CDR1 is LNHDA and CDR2 is SQIVND in the germline V gene (reference sequence). The CDR3 here is CASRDLLNQPQHF. In DNA, the CDR3 is TGTGCCAGTCGAGACTTACTCAATCAGCCCCAGCATTTT.

The rearrangement uses TRBV5-1 and TRBJ2-3; D remains unclear. The ends were cut back, 4 bases at V and 6 bases at J, with 9 bases in the middle. The CDR3 has 12 amino acids. The germline CDR1 and CDR2 sequences are SGHRS and YFSETQ. CDR3 bases: TGCGCCAGCAGCCCGGCGGAGGATACGCAGTATTTT. It is translated as CASSPAEDTQYF.

In its sample, this clonotype was seen a few times. The gene calls are TRBV3-1 and TRBJ1-4; no reliable D call. Trimming shortened V by 2 bases and J by 7 bases, and 11 bases separated the two germline ends. Germline assignment: CDR1 LGHDT and CDR2 YNNKEL (reference sequence). The CDR3 covers 14 residues. The CDR3 DNA follows: TGTGCCAGCAGCCAAAGGGAGGGCAGTGAAAAACTGTTTTTT. Translated: CASSQREGSEKLFF.

The chain joins TRBV10-3 to TRBJ2-5; possible D gene TRBD2, 6 bases. This CDR3 is 15 amino acids long. The germline V gene has CDR1 ENHRY and CDR2 SYGVKD. V shed 4 bases and J shed 3 bases, with 15 bases lying between them. The CDR3 spells CAISGAGSVEETQYF. DNA for the CDR3: TGTGCCATCAGTGGGGCGGGATCGGTAGAAGAGACCCAGTACTTC.

The table lists this clonotype with a count of one. The V and J genes are TRBV6-5 and TRBJ2-5; D is perhaps TRBD1 (6 bases). The DNA matches TRBJ2-1 better at its end, which makes the J call doubtful. The CDR3 length is 15 residues. CDR1 is MNHEY and CDR2 is SVGAGI in the germline V gene. CDR3 protein: CASGLKPNRVNEQFF. Here the CDR3 DNA reads TGTGCCAGCGGGTTAAAGCCAAACAGGGTAAATGAGCAGTTCTTC.

The chain links TRBV6-5 to TRBJ2-5, with 11 bases that match TRBD1. Near its end, the DNA agrees better with TRBJ2-7, so the J call may be wrong. There are 15 residues in the CDR3. In germline, CDR1 is MNHEY, CDR2 SVGAGI. The CDR3 reads CASSSGGQGANEQYF. Here the CDR3 DNA reads TGTGCCAGCAGTTCTGGTGGACAGGGGGCCAACGAGCAGTACTTC.

The V gene is TRBV29-1, the J gene TRBJ1-4; TRBD1 matches at 8 bases. The CDR3 runs 15 residues. Trimming at V came to 0 bases and at J to 6 bases, leaving 6 bases not matched to a gene. Germline V gene lookup returns CDR1 SQVTM and CDR2 ANQGSEA. The DNA for the CDR3 is TGCAGCGTTGAAGACATGACAGGGGCGCATGAAAAACTGTTTTTT. Its translation: CSVEDMTGAHEKLFF.

This clonotype was recorded a few times. The rearrangement links TRBV20-1 to TRBJ2-3, with unresolved D. CDR3 length: 13 amino acids. Germline loops: CDR1 DFQATT, CDR2 SNEGSKA (reference sequence). V dropped 3 bases and J dropped 2 bases, with 9 bases sitting between them. The CDR3 DNA is TGCAGTGCTAGTGACGGATCCACAGATACGCAGTATTTT. Its translation: CSASDGSTDTQYF.

This clonotype came up many times. J is TRBJ1-2 and V is TRBV11-1; no reliable D call. V was shortened by 3 bases and J by 13 bases, with 21 bases between the two germline ends. Germline V gene lookup returns CDR1 SGHAT and CDR2 FQDESV (reference sequence). This CDR3 comprises 14 residues. The DNA of the CDR3 is TGTGCCAGCAGCTTGAACTCCGGGAGGAGCGGCGGCACCTTC. Protein sequence: CASSLNSGRSGGTF.

V and J are TRBV6-2 or TRBV6-3 and TRBJ2-2, with D maybe TRBD2 (6 bases). Germline CDR1 and CDR2: MNHEY and SVGEGT. Trimming cost V 7 bases and J 2 bases, with 17 bases left between them. The CDR3 extends over 16 amino acids. CDR3 in DNA: TGTGCCAGCATCCCTAGCGCTAGCGCTAACACCGGGGAGCTGTTTTTT. This translates into CASIPSASANTGELFF.

The chain is built from TRBV7-2 and TRBJ2-2, with 8 bases lining up with TRBD2. The CDR3 contains 15 residues. Trimming took 5 bases from V and 7 from J; bases not matched to a gene: 9. Germline loops: CDR1 SGHTA, CDR2 FQGNSA. DNA of the CDR3: TGTGCCAGCAGCATGGATAGCGGGACGATCGGGGAGCTGTTTTTT. The encoded protein is CASSMDSGTIGELFF.

The gene calls are TRBV29-1 and TRBJ1-4, with a weak D call TRBD1 (5 bases). Germline lookup yields CDR1 SQVTM and CDR2 ANQGSEA. The CDR3 totals 14 residues. The V and J ends lost 8 bases and 6 bases respectively, with 19 bases between them. The CDR3 sequence is CSPRTGEAYEKLFF. For the CDR3, the DNA is TGCAGCCCAAGAACGGGGGAGGCGTATGAAAAACTGTTTTTT.

In its sample, this clonotype was seen a few times. This sequence joins TRBV2 and TRBJ1-1; TRBD1 matches 9 bases. This CDR3 is built from 17 residues. Germline assignment: CDR1 SNHLY and CDR2 FYNNEI. V dropped 4 bases and J dropped 4; count of bases not matched to a gene: 13. The CDR3 loop reads CASSGDTGQGLTTEAFF. CDR3 sequence (DNA): TGTGCCAGCAGTGGCGATACGGGACAGGGTTTGACCACTGAAGCTTTCTTT.

This chain joins TRBV29-1 and TRBJ2-5; 13 positions agree with TRBD2. Germline loops: CDR1 SQVTM, CDR2 ANQGSEA. The ends lost 7 bases at V and 5 bases at J; junction bases unmatched: 4. This CDR3 spans 13 amino acids. CDR3 in amino acids: CSAGLAGAETQYF. The CDR3 bases are TGCAGCGCCGGACTAGCGGGGGCGGAGACCCAGTACTTC.

This clonotype came up a few times. This chain uses TRBV14 with TRBJ2-7; TRBD2 agrees at 10 bases. Germline V gives CDR1 SGHDN, CDR2 FVKESK. The V gene end was trimmed by 5 bases and the J gene end by 2 bases; junction bases not matched to a gene: 3. CDR3 length: 14 residues. The CDR3 nucleotides are TGTGCCAGCAGCGCCAGCGGGAGGGCCTACGAGCAGTACTTC. Its protein product is CASSASGRAYEQYF.

V usage is TRBV12-3 or TRBV12-4 and J usage is TRBJ2-7; 7 nucleotides align to TRBD2. V lost 6 bases and J lost 5; bases outside the gene matches: 4. The CDR3 loop spans 12 amino acids. The CDR3: CASSRTRHEQYF. CDR3 DNA sequence: TGTGCCAGCAGCAGGACTAGGCACGAGCAGTACTTC.

The V and J genes are TRBV20-1 and TRBJ1-2, with TRBD1 as a possible D gene (5 bases). The CDR3 spans 12 residues. Germline CDR1 reads DFQATT; CDR2 reads SNEGSKA (reference sequence). Trimming cost V 3 bases and J 8 bases, with 13 bases left between them. The CDR3 here is CSARAGGRGYTF. CDR3 nucleotides: TGCAGTGCTAGGGCCGGGGGGAGAGGCTACACCTTC.

V gene TRBV5-1 combines with J gene TRBJ1-2; unclear D gene. The V and J ends lost 8 bases and 0 bases respectively, with 14 bases between them. Germline V gene lookup returns CDR1 SGHRS and CDR2 YFSETQ. This CDR3 contains 14 residues. The DNA for the CDR3 is TGCGCCAGTGCGACGGGGTACTCTAACTATGGCTACACCTTC. Translation: CASATGYSNYGYTF.

This clonotype has a count of ten or more. The rearrangement links TRBV20-1 to TRBJ2-7, with D perhaps matching TRBD2 (5 bases). The CDR3 contains 13 residues. V dropped 3 bases and J dropped 6 bases, with 15 bases sitting between them. CDR1 and CDR2 (germline): DFQATT, SNEGSKA (reference sequence). As DNA, the CDR3 is TGCAGTGCTAGCGAGGGCCCCGTGGCCGAGCAGTACTTC. It encodes CSASEGPVAEQYF.

The genes are TRBV7-9 and TRBJ2-1; D may be TRBD2 (6 bases). The V gene lost 5 bases and the J gene lost 0 bases, with 20 bases spanning the gap. The germline CDR1 and CDR2 sequences are SEHNR and FQNEAQ (reference sequence). The CDR3 runs 18 residues. The CDR3 loop reads CASSLLGGEPHSYNEQFF. For the CDR3, the DNA is TGTGCCAGCAGCCTACTGGGGGGAGAACCCCACTCCTACAATGAGCAGTTCTTC.

In this sample, this clonotype turned up a few times. J is TRBJ2-5 and V is TRBV9; unclear D gene. The CDR3 covers 14 residues. V was pared by 0 bases and J by 5 bases, with 11 bases between. Germline CDR1 is SGDLS and CDR2 is YYNGEE. CDR3 nucleotide sequence: TGTGCCAGCAGCGTAGAAGGGCGAAGGGAGACCCAGTACTTC. Protein product: CASSVEGRRETQYF.

V usage is TRBV20-1 and J usage is TRBJ2-3; D remains unclear. CDR3 length equals 12 residues. The V gene lost 6 bases and the J gene lost 2 bases, with 9 bases spanning the gap. From germline, CDR1 is DFQATT and CDR2 SNEGSKA (reference sequence). Here the CDR3 reads CSAKNPTDTQYF. The CDR3 DNA follows: TGCAGTGCGAAGAACCCCACAGATACGCAGTATTTT.

This clonotype was counted only a few times. The rearrangement uses TRBV4-3 and TRBJ2-2, with D unresolved. CDR1 and CDR2 (germline): LGHNA, YSLEER. This CDR3 contains 11 residues. The V end lost 5 bases, the J end lost 8 bases, and 6 bases lay between the germline ends. This chain's CDR3 is CASSSLGELFF. The CDR3 nucleotides read TGCGCCAGCAGCTCTCTTGGGGAGCTGTTTTTT.

Remarks on this clonotype: A read error may produce the germline difference seen at one junction end. The chain links TRBV4-1 to TRBJ2-5; no clear D gene. Looked up from germline, CDR1 is MGHRA and CDR2 is YSYEKL. The CDR3 runs to 16 residues. As DNA, the CDR3 is TGCGCCAGCAGCCAACCCGGGCCCCTCGTAAAGGAGACCCGGTACTTC. This gives the protein CASSQPGPLVKETRYF.

About this clonotype itself: Germline is not matched at one junction end, which may reflect a read error. This chain connects TRBV24-1 to TRBJ2-2, with 12 bases fitting TRBD1. CDR1 and CDR2 (germline): KGHDR, SFDVKD. The CDR3 extends over 16 amino acids. CDR3 sequence (DNA): TGTGCCGCCAGTGACTGGGACAGGGGGCACCCCGGGGAGCTGTTTTTT. Translated: CAASDWDRGHPGELFF.

This chain uses TRBV12-3 or TRBV12-4 with TRBJ2-3, with D perhaps TRBD2 (7 bases). Trimming removed 4 bases from V and 4 bases from J, with 15 bases in between. The CDR3 extends over 15 amino acids. CDR3 coding DNA: TGTGCCAGCAGTTCCCTCGGGGGGCCCGCAGATACGCAGTATTTT. This encodes CASSSLGGPADTQYF.

The chain couples TRBV5-1 to TRBJ2-7, with D tentatively TRBD1 (6 bases). Trimming pared 0 bases from V and 5 bases from J, leaving 24 bases between. Germline CDR1 SGHRS, CDR2 YFSETQ. CDR3 length equals 18 residues. This CDR3 is CASSLGGVGAPEAHEQYF. CDR3 nucleotide sequence: TGCGCCAGCAGCTTGGGGGGCGTGGGGGCTCCGGAGGCTCACGAGCAGTACTTC.

This clonotype was recorded many times. The CDR3 DNA is TGTGCCAGCAGCTTAGGGGCGGCGAACACTGAAGCTTTCTTT. This gives the protein CASSLGAANTEAFF. The chain uses TRBV11-3 and TRBJ1-1, with D hard to call. This CDR3 has 14 amino acids. Germline CDR1 is SGHNT and CDR2 is YENEEA. V lost 1 base, J lost 1 base, and 7 bases lay in between.